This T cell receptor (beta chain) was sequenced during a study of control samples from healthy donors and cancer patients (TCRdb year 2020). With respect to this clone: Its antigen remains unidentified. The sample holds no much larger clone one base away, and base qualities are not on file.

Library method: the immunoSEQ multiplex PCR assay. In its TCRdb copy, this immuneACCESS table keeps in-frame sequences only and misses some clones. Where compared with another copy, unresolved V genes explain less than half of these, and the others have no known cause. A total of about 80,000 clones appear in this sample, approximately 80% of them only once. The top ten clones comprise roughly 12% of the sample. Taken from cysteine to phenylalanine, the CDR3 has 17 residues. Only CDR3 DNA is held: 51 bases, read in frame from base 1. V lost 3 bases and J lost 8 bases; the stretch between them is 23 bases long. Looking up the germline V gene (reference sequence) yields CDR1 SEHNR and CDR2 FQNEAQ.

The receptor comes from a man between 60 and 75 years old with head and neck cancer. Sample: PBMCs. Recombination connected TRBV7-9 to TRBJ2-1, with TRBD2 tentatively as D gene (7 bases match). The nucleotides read TGTGCCAGCAGCTTGAGGGGGGGTGCGCGGGCCCGGGATGAGCAGTTCTTC. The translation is CASSLRGGARARDEQFF. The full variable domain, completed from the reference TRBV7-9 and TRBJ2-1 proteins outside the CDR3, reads DTGVSQNPRHKITKRGQNVTFRCDPISEHNRLYWYRQTLGQGPEFLTYFQNEAQLEKSRLLSDRFSAERPKGSFSTLEIQRTEQGDSAMYLCASSLRGGARARDEQFFGPGTRLTVL.